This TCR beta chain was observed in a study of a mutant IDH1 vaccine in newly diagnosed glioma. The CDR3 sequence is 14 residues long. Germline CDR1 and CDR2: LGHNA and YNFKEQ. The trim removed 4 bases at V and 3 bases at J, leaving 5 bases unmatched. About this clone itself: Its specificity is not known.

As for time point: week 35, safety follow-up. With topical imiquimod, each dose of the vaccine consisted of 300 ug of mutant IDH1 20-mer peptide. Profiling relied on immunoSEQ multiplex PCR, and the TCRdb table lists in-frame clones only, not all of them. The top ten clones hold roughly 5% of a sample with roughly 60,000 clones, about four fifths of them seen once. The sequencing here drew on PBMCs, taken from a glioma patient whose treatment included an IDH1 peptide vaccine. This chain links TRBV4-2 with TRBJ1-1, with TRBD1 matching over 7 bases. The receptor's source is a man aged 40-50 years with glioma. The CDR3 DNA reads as TGTGCCAGCAGCCGAACAGGGGTGTACACTGAAGCTTTCTTT. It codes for CASSRTGVYTEAFF.